The 10 T cell receptor beta chains reported below all come from one sample, sequenced in a study of tumor and adjacent non-tumor tissue in lung cancer. Three rounds of nested PCR, following a modified ARM-PCR protocol, produced the TCRbeta library. From the multiplex PCR reads, TCRdb called clonotypes with MiXCR, one entry per CDR3 protein. The table lists under 250,000 distinct CDR3 sequences, around 71% of them singletons. The template was RNA from unsorted bulk tissue. What was sequenced was lung tumor tissue. These receptors were obtained from a man aged 60-69 years with non-small cell lung cancer.

The rearrangement joins TRBV20-1 to TRBJ1-5; D remains ambiguous. Germline V gene sequence: CDR1 DFQATT, CDR2 SNEGSKA (reference sequence). V was shortened by 3 bases and J by 10 bases, with 13 bases between the two germline ends. The CDR3 has 12 residues. The CDR3 loop is CSARSGNHPQHF. CDR3 in DNA: TGCAGTGCTAGGTCGGGGAACCATCCCCAGCATTTT.

This clonotype was seen more than once but under ten times. The chain is built from TRBV6-1 and TRBJ2-1; 11 positions match TRBD1. Looked up from germline, CDR1 is MNHNS and CDR2 is SASEGT. This CDR3 has 16 amino acids. Germline trimming cut 7 bases from V and 6 bases from J; bases unmatched to any gene: 11. In DNA form, the CDR3 reads TGTGCCAGCAAACCCGCCGGGACAGGGGGATTCAATGAGCAGTTCTTC. Translation gives CASKPAGTGGFNEQFF.

This clonotype was observed once. A much more abundant neighbour one base away suggests this may be a read error. The chain uses TRBV4-1 and TRBJ2-5; D may be TRBD2 (6 bases). CDR1 and CDR2 from the germline V gene are MGHRA and YSYEKL. Trimming cost V 4 bases and J 6 bases, with 15 bases left between them. This CDR3 is 14 amino acids long. The CDR3, as DNA: TGCGCCAGCAGCCCCGAGTCGGAGGGTCAGACCCAGTACTTC. It yields the protein CASSPESEGQTQYF.

This clonotype was seen once. V and J are TRBV4-2 and TRBJ2-1; 8 bases align to TRBD2. The J segment lost 4 bases and the V segment lost 4 bases, leaving 15 bases of the junction unmatched. The V gene's germline CDR1 is LGHNA and CDR2 YNFKEQ. This CDR3 spans 18 amino acids. CDR3 loop: CASSPVSGGSGVYNEQFF. CDR3 bases: TGTGCCAGCAGCCCCGTTTCCGGGGGTAGCGGGGTGTACAATGAGCAGTTCTTC.

This clonotype occurred many times. The chain employs TRBV6-1 and TRBJ2-6; 9 positions match TRBD1. The J segment lost 0 bases and the V segment lost 3 bases, leaving 6 bases of the junction unmatched. The CDR3 runs 18 residues. Germline V gene lookup returns CDR1 MNHNS and CDR2 SASEGT. In DNA form, the CDR3 reads TGTGCCAGCAGTGAGATGACAGGGGGTAGCTCTGGGGCCAACGTCCTGACTTTC. It yields the protein CASSEMTGGSSGANVLTF.

The chain employs TRBV4-2 and TRBJ2-5; 13 bases agree with TRBD2. CDR3 length equals 17 residues. Trimming removed 3 bases from V and 5 bases from J; junction bases left unmatched: 9. Germline CDR1 reads LGHNA; CDR2 reads YNFKEQ. CDR3 in DNA: TGTGCCAGCAGCCAGTGGACTAGCGGGGGTCTGGGGGAGACCCAGTACTTC. Its protein is CASSQWTSGGLGETQYF.

Turning to this clonotype: One end of the junction does not line up with germline, which may come from a read error. V gene TRBV20-1 combines with J gene TRBJ1-1, with a tentative D call TRBD1 (6 bases). Per germline, CDR1 DFQATT and CDR2 SNEGSKA (reference sequence). The CDR3 is made up of 14 amino acids. CDR3 protein: CSAQSQGLNTEDFF. CDR3 coding DNA: TGCAGTGCCCAAAGTCAGGGGCTGAACACTGAAGATTTCTTT.

The CDR3 sequence: CASVDRGKGQPQHF. CDR3 DNA sequence: TGTGCCAGCGTGGACAGGGGGAAGGGTCAGCCCCAGCATTTT. The chain uses TRBV6-1 and TRBJ1-5; 10 bases match TRBD1. The CDR3 runs 14 residues. The V gene's germline CDR1 is MNHNS and CDR2 SASEGT. Trimming took 8 bases from V and 6 from J; bases not matched to a gene: 7.

This clonotype was seen only a few times. The V call is TRBV6-5, the J call TRBJ2-4; 15 nucleotides line up with TRBD2. The CDR3 has 15 residues. Germline V gene lookup returns CDR1 MNHEY and CDR2 SVGAGI. V trimming: 6 bases; J trimming: 11 bases; junction bases outside the gene matches: 8. CDR3 sequence: CASSPGLAGGPVQYF. The CDR3 nucleotides read TGTGCCAGCAGCCCCGGACTAGCGGGGGGGCCTGTTCAGTACTTC.

A note on this clonotype: Given a much more abundant clone one base away, this may be a read error. The chain is built from TRBV7-9 and TRBJ2-3; a weak D match, TRBD2 (6 bases). Between the trimmed V and J ends, which lost 7 bases and 2 bases, there was a span of 13 bases. Germline CDR1 and CDR2: SEHNR and FQNEAQ (reference sequence). This CDR3 spans 14 amino acids. Written as DNA, the CDR3 is TGTGCCAGCAATCGGGGACTCTCCACAGATACGCAGTATTTT. The encoded protein is CASNRGLSTDTQYF. The entire variable domain, with the rest obtained from reference TRBV7-9 and TRBJ2-3, is as follows: DTGVSQNPRHKITKRGQNVTFRCDPISEHNRLYWYRQTLGQGPEFLTYFQNEAQLEKSRLLSDRFSAERPKGSFSTLEIQRTEQGDSAMYLCASNRGLSTDTQYFGPGTRLTVL.